One sample yielded the 16 T cell receptor beta chains listed below, sequenced in a study of blood T cells in healthy people across ages. It was with a sample-barcoded 5' primer and a J-beta primer mix that a second PCR of roughly 7 to 12 cycles was run. TCRdb ran MiXCR on the 5' RACE reads and lists one entry per CDR3 protein. Of about 400,000 distinct CDR3 sequences listed, 45% to 60% are singletons. Specimen: blood. These receptors were collected from a man aged 55 to 69 in good health.

The V gene is TRBV2, the J gene TRBJ2-1; 8 bases are a match to TRBD2. This CDR3 comprises 15 residues. Germline CDR1 reads SNHLY; CDR2 reads FYNNEI. Trimming at V came to 4 bases and at J to 13 bases, leaving 15 bases not matched to a gene. The chain's CDR3 is CASSATDTRGGTQFF. In DNA, the CDR3 is TGTGCCAGCAGTGCGACGGACACTCGGGGGGGGACCCAGTTCTTC.

The chain employs TRBV10-3 and TRBJ2-7; 8 bases align to TRBD2. The V gene's germline CDR1 is ENHRY and CDR2 SYGVKD. There are 14 residues in the CDR3. Trimming at V came to 3 bases and at J to 7 bases, leaving 8 bases not matched to a gene. CDR3 coding DNA: TGTGCCATCAGTGACGGGGGGGCATACAATGAGCAGTACTTC. It is translated as CAISDGGAYNEQYF.

The rearrangement uses TRBV20-1 and TRBJ2-5, with TRBD2 as a possible D gene (6 bases). CDR3 length: 13 residues. The germline CDR1 and CDR2 sequences are DFQATT and SNEGSKA (reference sequence). Trimming cost V 4 bases and J 4 bases, with 13 bases left between them. As DNA, the CDR3 is TGCAGTGCTATCCGGGACTTCTTAGAGACCCAGTACTTC. Amino acids: CSAIRDFLETQYF.

V is TRBV5-6 and J is TRBJ2-7, with 8 bases matching TRBD2. CDR1 SGHDT and CDR2 YYEEEE come from the germline V gene. The CDR3 consists of 14 residues. The V segment lost 3 bases and the J segment 2 bases; nucleotides outside the gene matches: 4. The CDR3 protein is CASSYPGLAYEQYF. The CDR3 DNA reads as TGTGCCAGCAGCTACCCGGGACTAGCCTACGAGCAGTACTTC. The complete variable domain, with remaining parts taken from reference TRBV5-6 and TRBJ2-7, reads DAGVTQSPTHLIKTRGQQVTLRCSPKSGHDTVSWYQQALGQGPQFIFQYYEEEERQRGNFPDRFSGHQFPNYSSELNVNALLLGDSALYLCASSYPGLAYEQYFGPGTRLTVT.

This clonotype was seen only a few times. The rearrangement links TRBV7-9 to TRBJ2-5; TRBD2 might be the D (5 bases). The CDR3 has 15 residues. Germline-derived CDR1 and CDR2 are SEHNR and FQNEAQ (reference sequence). Trimming took off 2 bases at V and 1 base at J, with 11 bases between the two ends. The CDR3, as DNA: TGTGCCAGCAGCTTATGGGTTCGGGGCCAAGAGACCCAGTACTTC. This codes for CASSLWVRGQETQYF.

As for this clonotype: A much larger clone is a single base away; this may be a read error. This sequence joins TRBV10-3 and TRBJ2-7; D is unclear. Looked up from germline, CDR1 is ENHRY and CDR2 is SYGVKD. Trimming stripped 7 bases from V and 0 bases from J, with 7 bases between. The CDR3 is made up of 12 amino acids. This chain's CDR3 is CAITSDSYEQYF. The CDR3 region has the DNA TGTGCCATCACGTCCGACTCCTACGAGCAGTACTTC.

The chain employs TRBV28 and TRBJ2-4; D gene unclear. The J call is uncertain, as TRBJ2-7 better fits the DNA end. CDR1 is MDHEN and CDR2 is SYDVKM in the germline V gene. The CDR3 sequence is 13 residues long. CDR3 DNA sequence: TGTGCCAGCCTCCGTGGGCAGCCTTACGAGCAGTACTTC. Residues: CASLRGQPYEQYF.

This clonotype was seen many times. The V gene is TRBV7-6, the J gene TRBJ2-7, with 7 bases aligning to TRBD1. The V gene end was trimmed by 7 bases and the J gene end by 3 bases; junction bases not matched to a gene: 12. Germline V gene data show CDR1 as SGHVS and CDR2 as FNYEAQ. The CDR3 totals 15 residues. CDR3 coding DNA: TGTGCCAGCACCCGCGACAGGGAGTCCGTCTACGAGCAGTACTTC. Residues: CASTRDRESVYEQYF.

This clonotype was observed a single time. The chain employs TRBV20-1 and TRBJ2-1; D is possibly TRBD1 or TRBD2 (6 bases each). Per the germline V gene, CDR1 is DFQATT and CDR2 is SNEGSKA (reference sequence). The CDR3 loop spans 15 amino acids. The V and J ends lost 0 bases and 6 bases respectively, with 15 bases between them. The CDR3 sequence is CSARDTDGGPNEQFF. CDR3 coding DNA: TGCAGTGCTAGAGACACCGACGGGGGCCCCAATGAGCAGTTCTTC.

V is TRBV20-1 and J is TRBJ2-1, with 12 nucleotides matching TRBD2. The CDR3 spans 15 residues. V was pared by 5 bases and J by 9 bases, with 11 bases of the junction left unmatched. Germline V gene data show CDR1 as DFQATT and CDR2 as SNEGSKA (reference sequence). This CDR3 reads CSAGRLAGGPGEQFF. The CDR3 DNA reads as TGCAGTGCTGGGCGGCTAGCGGGAGGGCCTGGTGAGCAGTTCTTC.

A few counts support this clonotype. V usage is TRBV28 and J usage is TRBJ2-3; TRBD2 agrees at 10 bases. Looked up from germline, CDR1 is MDHEN and CDR2 is SYDVKM. J lost 7 bases, V lost 5 bases, and 12 bases had no gene match. The CDR3 has 16 residues. DNA of the CDR3: TGTGCCAGCAGTAGCCCAGCTAGCGGGAGAGTAAATACGCAGTATTTT. It yields the protein CASSSPASGRVNTQYF. Looking up the rest from reference TRBV28 and TRBJ2-3 gives the full variable domain: DVKVTQSSRYLVKRTGEKVFLECVQDMDHENMFWYRQDPGLGLRLIYFSYDVKMKEKGDIPEGYSVSREKKERFSLILESASTNQTSMYLCASSSPASGRVNTQYFGPGTRLTVL.

The chain couples TRBV7-2 to TRBJ2-6; the match to TRBD1 covers 9 bases. Germline values: CDR1 SGHTA, CDR2 FQGNSA. V lost 2 bases to trimming and J lost 2 bases; unmatched junction nucleotides: 7. The CDR3 has 18 amino acids. CDR3 protein: CASSLTGQGSAGANVLTF. In DNA form, the CDR3 reads TGTGCCAGCAGCTTAACGGGACAGGGATCGGCTGGGGCCAACGTCCTGACTTTC.

This clonotype was observed many times. CDR3 DNA sequence: TGTGCCAGCAGCCCTGGTACCGAGGCAGGGAGGTCCTACGAGCAGTACTTC. This codes for CASSPGTEAGRSYEQYF. This chain joins TRBV5-6 and TRBJ2-7, with D maybe TRBD2 (6 bases). The germline CDR1 and CDR2 sequences are SGHDT and YYEEEE. There are 17 residues in the CDR3. Deletions cut 4 bases from V and 1 base from J, with 21 bases between.

The chain uses TRBV20-1 and TRBJ2-1; 12 positions agree with TRBD2. The CDR3 extends over 17 amino acids. V lost 0 bases and J lost 3; bases outside the gene matches: 6. Per the germline V gene, CDR1 is DFQATT and CDR2 is SNEGSKA (reference sequence). For the CDR3, the DNA is TGCAGTGCTAGAGATCAACTAGCGGGGGGCTTCTACAATGAGCAGTTCTTC. Residues: CSARDQLAGGFYNEQFF.

The sample holds many counts of this clonotype. The chain has TRBV7-8 and TRBJ2-7; TRBD2 matches 16 bases. V was pared by 5 bases and J by 7 bases, with 11 bases of the junction left unmatched. Germline CDR1 and CDR2: SGHVS and FQNEAQ. This CDR3 is 17 amino acids long. CDR3 coding DNA: TGTGCCAGCAGCCCACGCAGGGGACTAGCGGGGGGGCTTGAGCAGTACTTC. This codes for CASSPRRGLAGGLEQYF.

V and J are TRBV5-5 and TRBJ2-5; 8 bases are a match to TRBD1. The CDR3 has 15 amino acids. Germline V gene lookup returns CDR1 SGHKS and CDR2 YYEKEE (reference sequence). V shed 3 bases, J shed 11 bases, and the junction held 15 bases outside the gene matches. CDR3 protein: CASSYTGGRMNEQYF. The CDR3 nucleotides read TGTGCCAGCAGCTACACAGGGGGGCGCATGAATGAGCAGTACTTC. The full variable domain, with the rest looked up from reference TRBV5-5 and TRBJ2-5, is DAGVTQSPTHLIKTRGQQVTLRCSPISGHKSVSWYQQVLGQGPQFIFQYYEKEERGRGNFPDRFSARQFPNYSSELNVNALLLGDSALYLCASSYTGGRMNEQYFGPGTRLLVL.